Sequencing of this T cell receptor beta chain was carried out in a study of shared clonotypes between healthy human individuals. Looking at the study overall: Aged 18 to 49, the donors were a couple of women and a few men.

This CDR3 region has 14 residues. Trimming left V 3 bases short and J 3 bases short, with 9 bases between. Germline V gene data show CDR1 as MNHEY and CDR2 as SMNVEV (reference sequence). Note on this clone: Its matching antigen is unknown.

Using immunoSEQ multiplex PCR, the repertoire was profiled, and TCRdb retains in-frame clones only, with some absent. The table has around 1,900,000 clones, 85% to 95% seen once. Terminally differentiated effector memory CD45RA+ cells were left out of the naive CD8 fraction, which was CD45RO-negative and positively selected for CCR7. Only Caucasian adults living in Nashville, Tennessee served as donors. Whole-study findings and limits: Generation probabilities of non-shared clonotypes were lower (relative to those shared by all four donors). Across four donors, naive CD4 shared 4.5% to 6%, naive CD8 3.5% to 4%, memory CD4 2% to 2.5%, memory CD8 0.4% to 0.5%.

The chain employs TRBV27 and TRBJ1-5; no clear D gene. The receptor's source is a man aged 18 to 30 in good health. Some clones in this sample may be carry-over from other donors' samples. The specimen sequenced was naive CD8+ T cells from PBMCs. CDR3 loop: CASSFSGNNQPQHF. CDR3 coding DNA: TGTGCCAGCAGTTTCTCGGGGAACAATCAGCCCCAGCATTTT.